These T cell receptor beta chains were read from a single sample in a study of blood T cell repertoires in COVID-19. Clones were read by immunoSEQ multiplex PCR, and TCRdb kept only the in-frame ones, dropping some. In the table there are approximately 49,000 clones, around 83% of which are singletons. What was sequenced was peripheral blood. These receptor sequences come from a human donor with acute or convalescent COVID-19. The donor label of this sample is uncertain. The CDR3 runs from the conserved cysteine through the conserved F or W. A D gene is named only where the DNA matches it firmly. Not all rows give a size; the values are once, few, many and, for expanded clones, a class.

d_call: -; v_call: TRBV18; j_call: TRBJ2-7; clone_size: few; cdr3_aa: CASSPPSVRGSYEQYF; cdr3_nt: TGTGCCAGCTCACCACCGTCGGTCAGGGGATCCTACGAGCAGTACTTC
d_call: TRBD1; v_call: TRBV10-3; j_call: TRBJ1-6; clone_size: -; cdr3_aa: CAISEQGDNSPLHF; cdr3_nt: TGTGCCATCAGTGAACAGGGGGATAATTCACCCCTCCACTTT
d_call: TRBD1; v_call: TRBV5-1; j_call: TRBJ1-5; clone_size: once; cdr3_aa: CASSLGQGQPQHF; cdr3_nt: TGCGCCAGCAGCTTGGGACAGGGTCAGCCCCAGCATTTT
d_call: -; v_call: TRBV12-3/TRBV12-4; j_call: TRBJ2-7; clone_size: -; cdr3_aa: CASNTGGLGEQYF; cdr3_nt: TGTGCCAGCAATACCGGAGGGTTGGGCGAGCAGTACTTC
d_call: -; v_call: TRBV6-1; j_call: TRBJ1-5; clone_size: -; cdr3_aa: CASSEMRRGTNQPQHF; cdr3_nt: TGTGCCAGCAGTGAAATGCGCAGGGGTACGAATCAGCCCCAGCATTTT
d_call: TRBD1; v_call: TRBV6-5; j_call: TRBJ1-5; clone_size: -; cdr3_aa: CASSYSGQSNQPQHF; cdr3_nt: TGTGCCAGCAGTTACTCGGGACAGTCCAATCAGCCCCAGCATTTT
d_call: TRBD1; v_call: TRBV6-1; j_call: TRBJ2-7; clone_size: -; cdr3_aa: CASSLTGYEQYF; cdr3_nt: TGTGCCAGCAGTTTGACAGGGTACGAGCAGTACTTC
d_call: -; v_call: TRBV18; j_call: TRBJ1-1; clone_size: -; cdr3_aa: CASSPSLPGDTEAFF; cdr3_nt: TGTGCCAGCTCACCCTCCTTACCGGGGGACACTGAAGCTTTCTTT
d_call: -; v_call: TRBV14; j_call: TRBJ2-7; clone_size: -; cdr3_aa: CASSLLTSTEQYF; cdr3_nt: TGTGCCAGCAGCCTACTGACATCCACCGAGCAGTACTTC
d_call: -; v_call: TRBV10-3; j_call: TRBJ1-5; clone_size: -; cdr3_aa: CAISESGGQGSGQPQHF; cdr3_nt: TGTGCCATCAGTGAGTCTGGAGGGCAGGGTTCAGGTCAGCCCCAGCATTTT
d_call: TRBD1; v_call: TRBV30; j_call: TRBJ1-2; clone_size: -; cdr3_aa: CAWSVRLGDRGRGYGYTF; cdr3_nt: TGTGCCTGGAGTGTACGGCTGGGGGACAGGGGGCGCGGCTATGGCTACACCTTC
d_call: TRBD1; v_call: TRBV30; j_call: TRBJ2-7; clone_size: few; cdr3_aa: CAWSSGRGYEQYF; cdr3_nt: TGTGCCTGGAGTTCCGGCAGGGGGTACGAGCAGTACTTC
d_call: -; v_call: TRBV4-3; j_call: TRBJ2-6; clone_size: few; cdr3_aa: CASSQGHTGSGANVLTF; cdr3_nt: TGCGCCAGCAGCCAAGGCCATACAGGGTCTGGGGCCAACGTCCTGACTTTC
d_call: TRBD1; v_call: TRBV7-9; j_call: TRBJ1-2; clone_size: -; cdr3_aa: CASSADRGYNYGYTF; cdr3_nt: TGTGCCAGCAGCGCCGACAGGGGTTATAACTATGGCTACACCTTC
d_call: -; v_call: TRBV7-3; j_call: TRBJ2-1; clone_size: -; cdr3_aa: CASSSNNEQFF; cdr3_nt: TGTGCCAGCAGCTCAAACAATGAGCAGTTCTTC
d_call: TRBD2; v_call: TRBV10-3; j_call: TRBJ2-1; clone_size: -; cdr3_aa: CAITGSGDEQFF; cdr3_nt: TGTGCCATCACCGGTAGCGGGGATGAGCAGTTCTTC
d_call: -; v_call: TRBV7-9; j_call: TRBJ2-1; clone_size: once; cdr3_aa: CASSFGLVNNEQFF; cdr3_nt: TGTGCCAGCAGCTTTGGCCTAGTAAACAATGAGCAGTTCTTC
d_call: -; v_call: TRBV5-1; j_call: TRBJ2-7; clone_size: -; cdr3_aa: CASSPQMAGPGSEQYF; cdr3_nt: TGCGCCAGCAGCCCGCAGATGGCGGGACCGGGGTCAGAGCAGTACTTC
d_call: -; v_call: TRBV20-1; j_call: TRBJ1-6; clone_size: -; cdr3_aa: CSASPPLTGSDSPLHF; cdr3_nt: TGCAGTGCTAGTCCCCCTTTGACAGGCTCAGATTCACCCCTCCACTTT
d_call: TRBD1; v_call: TRBV19; j_call: TRBJ1-2; clone_size: -; cdr3_aa: CASSMLQGDGYTF; cdr3_nt: TGTGCCAGTAGTATGTTGCAGGGGGATGGCTACACCTTC
d_call: -; v_call: TRBV7-2; j_call: TRBJ2-3; clone_size: -; cdr3_aa: CASSLVAQERTDTQYF; cdr3_nt: TGTGCCAGCAGCTTAGTCGCACAGGAACGCACAGATACGCAGTATTTT
d_call: -; v_call: TRBV2; j_call: TRBJ2-1; clone_size: -; cdr3_aa: CASTGHGRYNEQFF; cdr3_nt: TGTGCCAGCACGGGACACGGTCGCTACAATGAGCAGTTCTTC
d_call: -; v_call: TRBV30; j_call: TRBJ1-1; clone_size: -; cdr3_aa: CAWRERQLAEAFF; cdr3_nt: TGTGCCTGGAGGGAGAGACAGTTAGCTGAAGCTTTCTTT
d_call: TRBD1; v_call: TRBV6-2/TRBV6-3; j_call: TRBJ1-2; clone_size: -; cdr3_aa: CASSSGQGDLGGYTF; cdr3_nt: TGTGCCAGCAGTAGCGGACAGGGGGACCTAGGAGGCTACACCTTC